The 32 T cell receptor beta chains presented below share a single source sample, sequenced in a study of blood T cell repertoires in COVID-19. Repertoires were generated with immunoSEQ multiplex PCR, while TCRdb's copy carries only in-frame clones and drops some. The repertoire includes a few hundred thousand clones, 85% to 90% of them detected once, and about 4% sits in the top ten. The sample was PBMCs or T cells enriched from blood (not recorded which). The receptor set was obtained from a woman younger than 45 who had recovered from COVID-19.

The chain recombines TRBV10-3 with TRBJ1-2; D might be TRBD1 (6 bases). CDR1 and CDR2 (germline): ENHRY, SYGVKD. The CDR3 consists of 14 residues. V was shortened by 3 bases and J by 2 bases, with 10 bases between the two germline ends. CDR3 region: CAISDFGQNYGYTF. The DNA of the CDR3 is TGTGCCATCAGTGATTTCGGACAGAACTATGGCTACACCTTC.

This clone appeared a single time. This chain joins TRBV2 and TRBJ1-1, with D perhaps TRBD1 (6 bases). Looked up from germline, CDR1 is SNHLY and CDR2 is FYNNEI. The CDR3 loop spans 12 amino acids. Trimming took off 6 bases at V and 5 bases at J, with 10 bases between the two ends. The CDR3 here is CASSPGQTEAFF. In nucleotides, the CDR3 is TGTGCCAGCAGCCCCGGACAGACTGAAGCTTTCTTT.

This chain links TRBV19 with TRBJ2-7; no firm D call. The CDR3 has 13 amino acids. Trimming took 3 bases from V and 3 from J, leaving 9 bases between them. Germline CDR1 is LNHDA and CDR2 is SQIVND (reference sequence). CDR3 sequence (DNA): TGTGCCAGTAGTATGGGCAGCTACTACGAGCAGTACTTC. It yields the protein CASSMGSYYEQYF. Combining the CDR3 with reference TRBV19 and TRBJ2-7 gives the whole variable domain DGGITQSPKYLFRKEGQNVTLSCEQNLNHDAMYWYRQDPGQGLRLIYYSQIVNDFQKGDIAEGYSVSREKKESFPLTVTSAQKNPTAFYLCASSMGSYYEQYFGPGTRLTVT.

This clone has a single count. V and J are TRBV15 and TRBJ1-1; 7 bases fit TRBD1. The V and J ends lost 1 base and 3 bases, in that order; junction bases with no gene match: 14. The CDR3 length is 18 residues. Looked up from germline, CDR1 is LNHNV and CDR2 is YYDKDF (reference sequence). The CDR3 nucleotides are TGTGCCACCAGCAGAGTAGGCCATTCGAGGGGACAGTACACTGAAGCTTTCTTT. This translates into CATSRVGHSRGQYTEAFF. Based on the CDR3 plus reference TRBV15 and TRBJ1-1, the full variable domain is DAMVIQNPRYQVTQFGKPVTLSCSQTLNHNVMYWYQQKSSQAPKLLFHYYDKDFNNEADTPDNFQSRRPNTSFCFLDIRSPGLGDTAMYLCATSRVGHSRGQYTEAFFGQGTRLTVV.

The V call is TRBV5-1, the J call TRBJ1-1; tentative D call: TRBD1 (5 bases). Between the trimmed V and J ends, which lost 3 bases and 3 bases, there was a span of 9 bases. The CDR3 contains 13 residues. Germline values: CDR1 SGHRS, CDR2 YFSETQ. CDR3 loop: CASSSVRDTEAFF. The DNA of the CDR3 is TGCGCCAGCAGCTCGGTCAGGGACACTGAAGCTTTCTTT.

This chain links TRBV28 with TRBJ2-1; 13 bases align to TRBD2. Germline V CDR1 and CDR2: MDHEN, SYDVKM. With 6 bases clipped from V and 10 bases from J, the junction kept 15 bases outside the gene matches. There are 17 residues in the CDR3. The CDR3 coding sequence is TGTGCCAGCAGCTCTCCTCGGACTAGCGGGAGAGGCAGCGAGCAGTTCTTC. This gives the protein CASSSPRTSGRGSEQFF.

This clone is a singleton in its sample. The J gene is TRBJ2-1, the V gene TRBV5-1, with a weak D call TRBD2 (5 bases). The germline gives CDR1 SGHRS, CDR2 YFSETQ. The CDR3 covers 17 residues. Trimming left V 1 base short and J 4 bases short, with 18 bases between. The CDR3, as DNA: TGCGCCAGCAGCTTGAGGCCCTATAGCGAAAAATACAATGAGCAGTTCTTC. As protein: CASSLRPYSEKYNEQFF.

The V and J genes are TRBV7-8 and TRBJ2-7; 7 bases fit TRBD1. Looked up from germline, CDR1 is SGHVS and CDR2 is FQNEAQ. The V and J ends lost 6 bases and 2 bases, in that order; junction bases with no gene match: 7. The CDR3 runs 14 residues. The CDR3 region is CASSETGSTYEQYF. CDR3 nucleotides: TGTGCCAGCAGTGAGACAGGGAGTACCTACGAGCAGTACTTC.

The gene calls are TRBV27 and TRBJ2-7; 9 nucleotides agree with TRBD2. In germline, CDR1 is MNHEY, CDR2 SMNVEV (reference sequence). The CDR3 has 14 residues. V gave up 6 bases and J gave up 2 bases; unmatched junction bases: 5. CDR3 sequence: CASRWREGAYEQYF. The CDR3 bases are TGTGCCAGCAGATGGCGGGAGGGGGCCTACGAGCAGTACTTC.

This chain joins TRBV5-4 and TRBJ1-1; 9 bases are shared with TRBD1. The germline V gene encodes CDR1 SGHNT and CDR2 YYREEE (reference sequence). This CDR3 has 14 residues. J gave up 7 bases and V 2 bases, and 6 bases lay outside the gene matches. CDR3 in DNA: TGTGCCAGCAGCTTAAACAGGGGGCAGTTTGAAGCTTTCTTT. Translated: CASSLNRGQFEAFF.

The chain has TRBV18 and TRBJ2-7; no clear D gene. Germline V gives CDR1 KGHSH, CDR2 LQKENI. This CDR3 is 15 amino acids long. V was shortened by 3 bases and J by 2 bases, with 14 bases between the two germline ends. CDR3 nucleotide sequence: TGTGCCAGCTCACCCTTCGACTCGCGCGCCTACGAGCAGTACTTC. It translates to CASSPFDSRAYEQYF.

The chain carries TRBV28 and TRBJ1-2; TRBD1 agrees at 7 bases. V shed 4 bases and J 0 bases; nucleotides not matched to a gene: 5. This CDR3 is 15 amino acids long. CDR1 is MDHEN and CDR2 is SYDVKM in the germline V gene. The CDR3 spells CASSSGTASNYGYTF. The CDR3 bases are TGTGCCAGCAGTTCCGGGACAGCTTCTAACTATGGCTACACCTTC.

V usage is TRBV29-1 and J usage is TRBJ1-1; D ambiguous. The germline V gene encodes CDR1 SQVTM and CDR2 ANQGSEA. CDR3 length: 12 amino acids. The V and J ends lost 7 bases and 1 base respectively, with 10 bases between them. This chain's CDR3 is CSGVLRNTEAFF. The CDR3 DNA reads TGCAGCGGTGTCCTTCGGAACACTGAAGCTTTCTTT.

The chain joins TRBV5-4 to TRBJ2-7, with a weak D call TRBD2 (5 bases). This CDR3 has 14 residues. V dropped 0 bases and J dropped 4 bases, with 11 bases sitting between them. CDR1 and CDR2 from the germline V gene are SGHNT and YYREEE (reference sequence). The CDR3 nucleotides read TGTGCCAGCAGCTTGGGGGGAGCGGTTTACGAGCAGTACTTC. Translated: CASSLGGAVYEQYF.

This chain uses TRBV27 with TRBJ2-1; 8 bases are shared with TRBD1. CDR1 is MNHEY, CDR2 SMNVEV, per germline (reference sequence). The CDR3 is made up of 18 amino acids. J was trimmed by 8 bases and V by 4 bases; bases with no gene match: 19. CDR3: CASSSPQRGQGKSDEQFF. In DNA, the CDR3 is TGTGCCAGCAGTTCGCCCCAGCGCGGACAGGGTAAATCGGATGAGCAGTTCTTC.

This clone came up a few times. The rearrangement uses TRBV15 and TRBJ1-1, with a tentative D call TRBD1 (5 bases). This CDR3 comprises 12 residues. The ends were cut back, 3 bases at V and 7 bases at J, with 9 bases in the middle. The germline CDR1 and CDR2 sequences are LNHNV and YYDKDF (reference sequence). The CDR3 loop is CATSRTELEAFF. CDR3 nucleotides: TGTGCCACCAGCAGGACAGAGCTTGAAGCTTTCTTT.

The chain uses TRBV7-9 and TRBJ2-1; 12 bases map to TRBD2. CDR3 length: 17 residues. CDR1 SEHNR and CDR2 FQNEAQ come from the germline V gene (reference sequence). The V segment lost 5 bases and the J segment 5 bases; nucleotides outside the gene matches: 10. The chain's CDR3 is CASSRETLAGGNNEQFF. As DNA, the CDR3 is TGTGCCAGCAGCCGAGAGACCCTAGCGGGAGGGAACAATGAGCAGTTCTTC.

This chain links TRBV4-2 with TRBJ2-1; 13 nucleotides match TRBD2. Germline CDR1 is LGHNA and CDR2 is YNFKEQ. CDR3 length equals 17 residues. J gave up 6 bases and V 3 bases, and 8 bases lay outside the gene matches. The CDR3 protein is CASSQPGLAGVANEQFF. The CDR3 nucleotides read TGTGCCAGCAGCCAGCCTGGACTAGCGGGAGTAGCCAATGAGCAGTTCTTC.

The chain couples TRBV7-6 to TRBJ2-7; 7 nucleotides match TRBD1. The CDR3 sequence is 17 residues long. Losses at the gene ends were 1 base for V and 4 bases for J; bases not matched to a gene: 13. Germline CDR1 reads SGHVS; CDR2 reads FNYEAQ. DNA for the CDR3: TGTGCCAGCAGCTTAGGATCGGCTCGAGGGGGCGCGTACGAGCAGTACTTC. As protein: CASSLGSARGGAYEQYF.

This clone was observed a handful of times. The chain has TRBV5-6 and TRBJ1-1; D is perhaps TRBD1 (5 bases). V shed 4 bases and J shed 4 bases, with 11 bases lying between them. The CDR3 has 13 residues. Germline V gives CDR1 SGHDT, CDR2 YYEEEE. The CDR3 here is CASSPTGSTEAFF. The CDR3 bases are TGTGCCAGCAGCCCCACAGGATCCACTGAAGCTTTCTTT.

This rearrangement joins TRBV9 to TRBJ1-6; D gene uncertain. The CDR3 has 14 amino acids. Trimming stripped 1 base from V and 3 bases from J, with 5 bases between. From germline, CDR1 is SGDLS and CDR2 YYNGEE. The CDR3: CASSVTDYNSPLHF. The DNA for the CDR3 is TGTGCCAGCAGCGTAACAGACTATAATTCACCCCTCCACTTT. The full variable domain, in which reference TRBV9 and TRBJ1-6 provide the parts outside the CDR3, is DSGVTQTPKHLITATGQRVTLRCSPRSGDLSVYWYQQSLDQGLQFLIQYYNGEERAKGNILERFSAQQFPDLHSELNLSSLELGDSALYFCASSVTDYNSPLHFGNGTRLTVT.

The rearrangement joins TRBV28 to TRBJ1-2; no clear D gene. The germline gives CDR1 MDHEN, CDR2 SYDVKM. Trimming removed 7 bases from V and 0 bases from J, with 9 bases in between. CDR3 length equals 13 residues. The CDR3 is CASMRTANYGYTF. The CDR3 nucleotides are TGTGCCAGCATGAGAACGGCTAACTATGGCTACACCTTC.

This chain joins TRBV28 and TRBJ2-7, with D possibly being TRBD2 (6 bases). CDR3 size: 16 residues. With 3 bases removed from V and 1 base from J, the gap between germline ends came to 16 bases. The V gene's germline CDR1 is MDHEN and CDR2 SYDVKM. CDR3 sequence reads: CASSFKILGGSYEQYF. The CDR3 DNA is TGTGCCAGCAGTTTTAAAATCCTGGGGGGATCCTACGAGCAGTACTTC.

The rearrangement uses TRBV15 and TRBJ2-1; weak D call: TRBD2 (5 bases). Germline-derived CDR1 and CDR2 are LNHNV and YYDKDF (reference sequence). V was trimmed by 0 bases and J by 9 bases, leaving 18 bases between them. The CDR3 sequence is 16 residues long. CDR3 nucleotide sequence: TGTGCCACCAGCAGAGATAGTGAGCTCCCCGCGGGTGAGCAGTTCTTC. Translation gives CATSRDSELPAGEQFF.

V usage is TRBV15 and J usage is TRBJ1-5; D is uncertain. The CDR3 runs 15 residues. Trimming stripped 0 bases from V and 1 base from J, with 7 bases between. The germline gives CDR1 LNHNV, CDR2 YYDKDF (reference sequence). CDR3: CATSRDPGSNQPQHF. The CDR3 DNA reads TGTGCCACCAGCAGAGATCCGGGGAGCAATCAGCCCCAGCATTTT.

The genes are TRBV5-6 and TRBJ2-1, with a tentative D call TRBD2 (5 bases). Germline values: CDR1 SGHDT, CDR2 YYEEEE. The CDR3 length is 15 residues. Trimming shortened V by 0 bases and J by 2 bases, and 9 bases separated the two germline ends. CDR3 in DNA: TGTGCCAGCAGCTTGGGCAGCGGCCCCTACAATGAGCAGTTCTTC. Translating it yields CASSLGSGPYNEQFF.

This clone appeared once. V usage is TRBV11-2 and J usage is TRBJ2-1; D may be TRBD1 (5 bases). V was cut by 5 bases and J by 4 bases, with 9 bases left in between. The CDR3 covers 13 residues. CDR1 SGHAT and CDR2 FQNNGV come from the germline V gene. The CDR3 sequence is CASSPTVYNEQFF. In nucleotides, the CDR3 is TGTGCCAGCAGCCCGACAGTTTACAATGAGCAGTTCTTC.

The chain combines TRBV7-3 with TRBJ2-2; D unresolved. Looked up from germline, CDR1 is SGHTA and CDR2 is FQGTGA. V lost 1 base, J lost 5 bases, and 5 bases lay in between. The CDR3 length is 13 residues. CDR3: CASSLNPTGELFF. DNA of the CDR3: TGTGCCAGCAGCTTAAATCCGACCGGGGAGCTGTTTTTT. Filled out from reference TRBV7-3 and TRBJ2-2, the complete variable domain reads GAGVSQTPSNKVTEKGKYVELRCDPISGHTALYWYRQSLGQGPEFLIYFQGTGAADDSGLPNDRFFAVRPEGSVSTLKIQRTERGDSAVYLCASSLNPTGELFFGEGSRLTVL.

V usage is TRBV7-8 and J usage is TRBJ2-5; TRBD2 agrees at 7 bases. The CDR3 has 14 residues. Losses at the gene ends were 3 bases for V and 4 bases for J; bases not matched to a gene: 5. Germline-derived CDR1 and CDR2 are SGHVS and FQNEAQ. CDR3 coding DNA: TGTGCCAGCAGCTTTGCGGGAGTTGGAGAGACCCAGTACTTC. Translating it yields CASSFAGVGETQYF.

The chain uses TRBV29-1 and TRBJ1-1; the match to TRBD1 covers 7 bases. Germline assignment: CDR1 SQVTM and CDR2 ANQGSEA. The CDR3 has 13 amino acids. The V segment lost 1 base and the J segment 3 bases; nucleotides outside the gene matches: 2. The CDR3 DNA follows: TGCAGCGTTGAAGGACAGGGTTACACTGAAGCTTTCTTT. Translation: CSVEGQGYTEAFF.

The J gene is TRBJ2-3, the V gene TRBV4-3, with no clear D. The germline V gene encodes CDR1 LGHNA and CDR2 YSLEER. Between the trimmed V and J ends, which lost 1 base and 4 bases, there was a span of 18 bases. This CDR3 has 17 residues. This CDR3 reads CASSQGVRSNKADTQYF. Here the CDR3 DNA reads TGCGCCAGCAGCCAAGGCGTCAGGTCTAACAAAGCAGATACGCAGTATTTT.

This clone appeared a few times. The chain couples TRBV6-5 to TRBJ2-7; 11 bases align to TRBD1. Germline CDR1 MNHEY, CDR2 SVGAGI. Trimming at V came to 6 bases and at J to 2 bases, leaving 6 bases not matched to a gene. The CDR3 runs 15 residues. The CDR3 DNA is TGTGCCAGCAGGGCCGGGACAGGGGGGACCTACGAGCAGTACTTC. Amino acid sequence: CASRAGTGGTYEQYF.